These 7 T cell receptor beta chains originate from one sample sequenced in a study of control samples from healthy donors and cancer patients. Measured with immunoSEQ multiplex PCR; TCRdb has only the in-frame clones, and not every one. The data contain just over 150,000 clones, 90% to 95% of them singletons. The specimen was blood. These receptors came from a woman between 40 and 55 years old in good health.

This clone was counted once. The chain is built from TRBV3-1 (or the pseudogene TRBV3-2) and TRBJ1-2, with D possibly being TRBD1 (6 bases). The ends were cut back, 5 bases at V and 6 bases at J, with 22 bases in the middle. Germline CDR1 is LGHDT and CDR2 is YNNKEL (reference sequence). The CDR3 has 16 residues. The CDR3, as DNA: TGTGCCAGCAGCTCGACCCTCCGGACAGTTTTGAATGGCTACACCTTC. As protein: CASSSTLRTVLNGYTF.

The gene calls are TRBV2 and TRBJ2-7; 7 bases are a match to TRBD1. This CDR3 contains 14 residues. V shed 7 bases and J 7 bases; nucleotides not matched to a gene: 13. Germline values: CDR1 SNHLY, CDR2 FYNNEI. The CDR3 coding sequence is TGTGCCAGCAAACCTTTTAGGGGGCCGGAGGAGCAGTACTTC. Its protein product is CASKPFRGPEEQYF.

The V call is TRBV25-1, the J call TRBJ1-1, with unresolved D. CDR1 and CDR2 (germline): MGHDK, SYGVNS. This CDR3 is 13 amino acids long. V lost 0 bases, J lost 7 bases, and 9 bases lay in between. The CDR3 DNA sequence: TGTGCCAGCAGTGAATACACGGCCGGTGAAGCTTTCTTT. Translation gives CASSEYTAGEAFF.

This clone was seen only a few times. This chain uses TRBV3-1 (or the pseudogene TRBV3-2) with TRBJ1-6; 7 bases fit TRBD1. The CDR3 sequence is 13 residues long. The V gene's germline CDR1 is LGHDT and CDR2 YNNKEL (reference sequence). With 3 bases clipped from V and 15 bases from J, the junction kept 8 bases outside the gene matches. For the CDR3, the DNA is TGTGCCAGCAGCCACCCGACAGGGAGTAACCTCCACTTT. This gives the protein CASSHPTGSNLHF.

This clone is a singleton in its sample. The J gene is TRBJ1-2, the V gene TRBV12-5; tentative D call: TRBD1 (6 bases). Per germline, CDR1 LGHNT and CDR2 FRNRAP. V gave up 1 base and J gave up 4 bases, with 10 bases separating them. The CDR3 spans 14 residues. The CDR3, as DNA: TGTGCTAGTGGTTTGGACAGGGCATCCTATGGCTACACCTTC. Encoded protein: CASGLDRASYGYTF.

This chain joins TRBV2 and TRBJ1-2; no clear D gene. The germline V gene encodes CDR1 SNHLY and CDR2 FYNNEI. The CDR3 is made up of 13 amino acids. V lost 8 bases to trimming and J lost 4 bases, with 14 bases between them. The CDR3 nucleotides are TGTGCCAGCCTCGCTGGTGAGGTCTATGGCTACACCTTC. It is translated as CASLAGEVYGYTF.

This chain links TRBV12-3 or TRBV12-4 with TRBJ1-1; 7 nucleotides align to TRBD1. This CDR3 comprises 13 residues. V lost 7 bases to trimming and J lost 5 bases; unmatched junction nucleotides: 7. The CDR3 reads CASTMTGYTEAFF. CDR3 nucleotides: TGTGCCAGCACCATGACAGGGTATACTGAAGCTTTCTTT.